A selection of T cell receptor beta chains follows, all from one sample in a study of blood T cell repertoires in COVID-19. Some clones are missing from TCRdb's copy, which holds only in-frame ones; the method was immunoSEQ multiplex PCR. The table records about 270,000 clones, 70% to 90% of them present only once. The sequenced material came from PBMCs or T cells enriched from blood (not recorded which). The receptors stem from a woman in her thirties with acute COVID-19. The CDR3 runs from the conserved cysteine through the conserved F or W. A D gene is named only where the DNA matches it firmly. The listing skips clone size in some rows; elsewhere it reads once, few, many or a size class.

cdr3_aa	cdr3_nt	clone_size	v_call	j_call	d_call
CASSYTDQGSEAFF	TGTGCCAGCAGTTATACCGATCAGGGCTCTGAAGCTTTCTTT	once	TRBV6-2/TRBV6-3	TRBJ1-1	NA
CASRKGYRGNQPQHF	TGTGCCAGCAGAAAAGGGTACAGGGGAAATCAGCCCCAGCATTTT	NA	TRBV6-5	TRBJ1-5	TRBD1
CASRRTGEGLREKLFF	TGTGCCAGCAGGCGGACAGGGGAGGGACTCAGGGAAAAACTGTTTTTT	NA	TRBV2	TRBJ1-4	TRBD1
CASTGWGDDEQFF	TGTGCCAGCACTGGGTGGGGGGACGATGAGCAGTTCTTC	NA	TRBV28	TRBJ2-1	NA
CASSASDTDTQYF	TGTGCCAGCAGTGCGTCAGATACAGATACGCAGTATTTT	NA	TRBV6-4	TRBJ2-3	NA
CASSNRPPGQGQETQYF	TGTGCCAGTAGTAATCGACCCCCGGGACAGGGCCAAGAGACCCAGTACTTC	NA	TRBV19	TRBJ2-5	TRBD1
CASGPQGAEAFF	TGTGCCAGCGGGCCCCAAGGCGCTGAAGCTTTCTTT	NA	TRBV28	TRBJ1-1	NA
CASSSPGTNPYF	TGTGCCAGCAGCTCCCCCGGGACAAATCCGTACTTC	NA	TRBV7-9	TRBJ2-7	NA
CASSLEAGGVYNEQFF	TGCGCCAGCAGCTTGGAAGCGGGAGGGGTCTACAATGAGCAGTTCTTC	once	TRBV5-1	TRBJ2-1	TRBD2
CASTPGTGGGEQYF	TGTGCCAGCACCCCCGGGACAGGGGGTGGCGAGCAGTACTTC	NA	TRBV27	TRBJ2-7	TRBD1
CASSYTGTGLDYEQYF	TGTGCCAGCAGCTACACCGGGACAGGGTTGGACTACGAGCAGTACTTC	NA	TRBV5-4	TRBJ2-7	TRBD1
CASSQDLTSGNTIYF	TGTGCCAGCAGCCAAGATCTCACTAGTGGAAACACCATATATTTT	NA	TRBV3-1/TRBV3-2	TRBJ1-3	NA
CASSQDFGGSGSDTQYF	TGTGCCAGCAGCCAAGATTTCGGAGGGAGCGGCTCAGATACGCAGTATTTT	NA	TRBV14	TRBJ2-3	NA
CASSLTGRALNEQFF	TGTGCCAGCAGTTTAACCGGGAGGGCCCTTAATGAGCAGTTCTTC	NA	TRBV28	TRBJ2-1	TRBD2
CASSQAGDRLYEQYF	TGTGCCAGCAGCCAAGCGGGAGATCGCCTATACGAGCAGTACTTC	NA	TRBV13	TRBJ2-7	TRBD2
CASSLVAGGSTGNEQYF	TGCGCCAGCAGCTTGGTAGCAGGAGGCTCCACTGGGAACGAGCAGTACTTC	NA	TRBV5-1	TRBJ2-7	NA
CASSRGGSYNEQFF	TGTGCCAGCAGTAGGGGAGGCTCCTACAATGAGCAGTTCTTC	NA	TRBV28	TRBJ2-1	NA
CASSFQAGGPYEQYF	TGCGCCAGCAGCTTCCAAGCGGGAGGCCCCTACGAGCAGTACTTC	NA	TRBV5-1	TRBJ2-7	TRBD2
CASSGTGFGNEKLFF	TGTGCCAGCAGTGGGACAGGTTTCGGAAATGAAAAACTGTTTTTT	NA	TRBV2	TRBJ1-4	TRBD1
CASSSGLESTGELFF	TGTGCCAGCAGTAGTGGACTAGAGAGCACCGGGGAGCTGTTTTTT	once	TRBV28	TRBJ2-2	TRBD2
CAISEWATGRSYGYTF	TGTGCCATCAGTGAGTGGGCTACCGGTCGTTCTTATGGCTACACCTTC	NA	TRBV10-3	TRBJ1-2	NA
CASSHRSTGVGNEQFF	TGTGCCAGCAGTCATCGATCGACGGGAGTAGGGAATGAGCAGTTCTTC	once	TRBV27	TRBJ2-1	NA
CASSLSDSLLSYEQYF	TGCGCCAGCAGCTTGAGCGACAGTCTCCTCTCCTACGAGCAGTACTTC	NA	TRBV5-1	TRBJ2-7	NA
CASSQDPDRGWETQYF	TGTGCCAGCAGCCAAGATCCGGACAGGGGATGGGAGACCCAGTACTTC	NA	TRBV3-1/TRBV3-2	TRBJ2-5	TRBD1
CASSFDRGQDTQYF	TGTGCCAGCAGCTTCGACAGGGGGCAAGATACGCAGTATTTT	NA	TRBV7-3	TRBJ2-3	TRBD1